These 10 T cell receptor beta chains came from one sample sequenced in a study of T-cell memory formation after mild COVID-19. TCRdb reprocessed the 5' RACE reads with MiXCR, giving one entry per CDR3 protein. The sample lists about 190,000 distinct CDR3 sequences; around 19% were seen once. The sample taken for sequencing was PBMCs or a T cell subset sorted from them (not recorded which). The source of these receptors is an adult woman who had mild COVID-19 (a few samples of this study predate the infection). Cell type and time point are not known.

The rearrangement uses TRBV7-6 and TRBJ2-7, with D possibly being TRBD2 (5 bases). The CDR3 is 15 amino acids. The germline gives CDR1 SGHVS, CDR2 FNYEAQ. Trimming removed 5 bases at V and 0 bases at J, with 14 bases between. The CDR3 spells CASSPSRASSYEQYF. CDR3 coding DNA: TGTGCCAGCAGCCCGTCGAGGGCGAGCTCCTACGAGCAGTACTTC.

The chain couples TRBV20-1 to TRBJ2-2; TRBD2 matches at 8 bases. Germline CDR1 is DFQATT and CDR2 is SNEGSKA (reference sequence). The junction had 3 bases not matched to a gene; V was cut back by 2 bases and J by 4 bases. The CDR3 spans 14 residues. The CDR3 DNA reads TGCAGTGCTAGACGGGGGGGAGTCACCGGGGAGCTGTTTTTT. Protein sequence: CSARRGGVTGELFF.

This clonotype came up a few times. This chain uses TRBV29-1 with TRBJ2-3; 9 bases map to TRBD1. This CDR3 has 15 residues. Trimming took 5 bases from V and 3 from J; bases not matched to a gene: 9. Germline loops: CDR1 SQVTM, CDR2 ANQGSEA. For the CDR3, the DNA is TGCAGCGTTCGGACAGGGGTTCAAGGGACAGATACGCAGTATTTT. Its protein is CSVRTGVQGTDTQYF.

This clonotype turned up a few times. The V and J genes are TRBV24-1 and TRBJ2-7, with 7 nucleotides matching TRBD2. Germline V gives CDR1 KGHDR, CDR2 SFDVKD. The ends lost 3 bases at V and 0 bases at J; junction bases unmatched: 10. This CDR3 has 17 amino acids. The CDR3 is CATSDHPGLESSYEQYF. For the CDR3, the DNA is TGTGCCACCAGTGATCACCCTGGACTAGAAAGCTCCTACGAGCAGTACTTC.

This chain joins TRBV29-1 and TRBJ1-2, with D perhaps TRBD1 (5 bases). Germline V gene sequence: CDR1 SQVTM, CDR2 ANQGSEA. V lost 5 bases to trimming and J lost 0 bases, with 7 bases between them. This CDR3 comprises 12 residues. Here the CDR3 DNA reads TGCAGCGTTCTGACAGCTAACTATGGCTACACCTTC. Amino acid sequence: CSVLTANYGYTF.

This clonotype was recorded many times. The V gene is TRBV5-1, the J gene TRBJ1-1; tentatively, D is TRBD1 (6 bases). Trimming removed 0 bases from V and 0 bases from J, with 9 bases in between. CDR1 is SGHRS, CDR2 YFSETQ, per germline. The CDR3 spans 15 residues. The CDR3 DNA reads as TGCGCCAGCAGCTTGGTAACAGGGATGAACACTGAAGCTTTCTTT. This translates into CASSLVTGMNTEAFF.

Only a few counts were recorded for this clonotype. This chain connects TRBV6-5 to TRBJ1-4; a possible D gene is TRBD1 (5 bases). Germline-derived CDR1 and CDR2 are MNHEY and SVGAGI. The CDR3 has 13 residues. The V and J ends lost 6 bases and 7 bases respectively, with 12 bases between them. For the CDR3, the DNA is TGTGCCAGCAGCCCAGGGTTTGGTGAAAAACTGTTTTTT. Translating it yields CASSPGFGEKLFF.

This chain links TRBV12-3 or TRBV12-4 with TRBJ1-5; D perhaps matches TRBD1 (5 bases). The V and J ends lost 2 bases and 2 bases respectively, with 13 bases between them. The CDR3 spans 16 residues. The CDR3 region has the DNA TGTGCCAGCAGTTTAAGCAGGGCCTGGCGCAATCAGCCCCAGCATTTT. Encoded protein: CASSLSRAWRNQPQHF.

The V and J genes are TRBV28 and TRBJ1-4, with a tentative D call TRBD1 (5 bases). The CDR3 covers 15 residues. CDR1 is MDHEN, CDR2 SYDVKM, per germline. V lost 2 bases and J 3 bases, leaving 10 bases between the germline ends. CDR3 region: CASSLGGRANEKLFF. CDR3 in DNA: TGTGCCAGCAGTTTAGGGGGGAGGGCTAATGAAAAACTGTTTTTT.

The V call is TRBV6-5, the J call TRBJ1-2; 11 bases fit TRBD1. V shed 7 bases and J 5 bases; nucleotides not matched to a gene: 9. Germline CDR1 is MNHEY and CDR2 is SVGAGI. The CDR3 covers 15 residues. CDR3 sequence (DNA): TGTGCCAGCAAAAAGGACAGGGGGCAAGGGTATGGCTACACCTTC. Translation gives CASKKDRGQGYGYTF.